This TCR beta chain was observed in a study of blood T cell repertoires in COVID-19. Study background: Collection of acute and convalescent COVID-19 samples took place in the United States, Italy and Spain.

As to this clone: The same CDR3 is also encoded by other DNA sequences in this sample.

Per the authors' pipeline: Counts of nucleated cells, estimated from reference gene primer amplification, were obtained. The method was immunoSEQ multiplex PCR; TCRdb's version includes in-frame clones alone and lacks a portion of them. That table supplies the V and J calls and clone size; D and trimming were determined from the DNA. Found here are roughly 330,000 clones, around nine tenths of them singletons; the top ten hold around 5%. Cohort placement rested on clinical history that participants reported themselves. Recovered Cohort 3 donors showed two negative PCRs, clearance, or symptom resolution. V gave up 1 base and J gave up 5 bases; unmatched junction bases: 3. This CDR3 contains 15 residues. Per the germline V gene, CDR1 is SGDLS and CDR2 is YYNGEE.

The receptor was isolated from a man aged 25-45 years who had recovered from COVID-19. The chain recombines TRBV9 with TRBJ2-5, with TRBD2 identical over 12 bases. Specimen: PBMCs or T cells enriched from blood (not recorded which). The CDR3 here is CASSVPSGGAETQYF. The DNA of the CDR3 is TGTGCCAGCAGCGTACCTAGCGGGGGGGCTGAGACCCAGTACTTC.